This T cell receptor beta chain came from a study of cytomegalovirus exposure and HLA in healthy donors. This clone was found a few times. The antigen remains undetermined. Study-wide results and limits: Overall, approximately 150 TCR beta chains were annotated as cytomegalovirus-associated. The classifier was said to identify cytomegalovirus status with high specificity and sensitivity.

It was with 60 Vbeta and 13 Jbeta primers that the PCR ran. Generated by immunoSEQ multiplex PCR, the TCRdb table keeps only in-frame clones and is missing some. Of some 120,000 clones in the sample, roughly 9% were seen once. The germline gives CDR1 SGHRS, CDR2 YFSETQ. CDR3 length: 15 residues. After removal of 4 bases from V and 0 bases from J, the junction contained 4 bases not matched to a gene. The clonotype originates from a woman in her thirties or forties in good health and CMV-seropositive. V and J are TRBV5-1 and TRBJ2-7, with 10 positions matching TRBD1. Sequenced material: PBMCs. This chain's CDR3 is CASSLWTGGSYEQYF. The CDR3 DNA sequence: TGCGCCAGCAGCCTGTGGACAGGGGGCTCCTACGAGCAGTACTTC.